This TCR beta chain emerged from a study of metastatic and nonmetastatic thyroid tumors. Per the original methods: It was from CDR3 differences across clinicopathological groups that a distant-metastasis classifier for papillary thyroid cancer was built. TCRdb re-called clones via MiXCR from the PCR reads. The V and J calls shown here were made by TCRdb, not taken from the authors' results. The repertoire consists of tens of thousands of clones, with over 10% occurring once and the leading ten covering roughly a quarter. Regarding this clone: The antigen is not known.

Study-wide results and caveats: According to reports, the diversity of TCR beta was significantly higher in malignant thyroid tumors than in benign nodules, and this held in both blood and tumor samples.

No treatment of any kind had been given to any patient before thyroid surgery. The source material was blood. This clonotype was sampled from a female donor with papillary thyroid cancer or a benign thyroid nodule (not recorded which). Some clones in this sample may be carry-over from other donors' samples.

CDR3 nucleotide sequence: TGTGCCATCAGCCCAACGGGGTCCTACAATGAGCAGTTCTTC. Protein: CAISPTGSYNEQFF. The chain links TRBV28 to TRBJ2-1; TRBD2 might be the D (5 bases). The V gene's germline CDR1 is MDHEN and CDR2 SYDVKM. CDR3 length: 14 residues. V was clipped by 10 bases and J by 1 base, with 14 bases between them.